The clone carrying this TCR beta chain occurred a few times. Its antigen is not identified. The sample originates from a study of T cell responses to AZD1222 COVID-19 vaccine. Study results and caveats: The study reported that nearly half of spike-specific TCRs target unmutated variant regions. Spike was spanned by vaccine-associated CD4 TCRs, with dominance at 160-218 and 743-854. After the peak T cell response, and only then, were repertoires sampled. Females made up more of the donors, who were largely white British, and clonal diversity may have come out too low.

CDR1 and CDR2 (germline): LNHDA, SQIVND (reference sequence). The CDR3 runs to 14 residues. Trimming stripped 5 bases from V and 6 bases from J, with 11 bases between. The data were produced by immunoSEQ multiplex PCR, yet TCRdb's version contains in-frame clones alone and is incomplete. In the table there are 100,000 to 150,000 clones, roughly 90% of which are singletons. This chain joins TRBV19 and TRBJ1-6; D remains ambiguous. The specimen comprised peripheral blood, sampled on day 0 of AZD1222 vaccination. This TCR was sampled from an adult in good health. The CDR3, as DNA: TGTGCCAGTAGTTATCCAGGAACTAATTCACCCCTCCACTTT. Protein sequence: CASSYPGTNSPLHF.